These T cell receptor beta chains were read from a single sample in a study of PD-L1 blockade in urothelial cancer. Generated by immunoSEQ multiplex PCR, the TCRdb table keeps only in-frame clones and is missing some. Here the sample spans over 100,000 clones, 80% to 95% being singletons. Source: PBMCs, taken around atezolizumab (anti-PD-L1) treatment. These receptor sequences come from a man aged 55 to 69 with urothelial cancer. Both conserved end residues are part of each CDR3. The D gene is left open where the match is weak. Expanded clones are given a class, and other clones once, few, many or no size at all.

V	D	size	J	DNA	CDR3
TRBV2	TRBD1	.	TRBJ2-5	TGTGCCAGCCGGGACAGTCACCAAGAGACCCAGTACTTC	CASRDSHQETQYF
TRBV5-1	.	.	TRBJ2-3	TGCGCCAGCAGCTTGGAACTAACCACAGATACGCAGTATTTT	CASSLELTTDTQYF
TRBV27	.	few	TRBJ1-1	TGTGCCAGCAGTTTCGGCCAGGGTGAAGCTTTCTTT	CASSFGQGEAFF
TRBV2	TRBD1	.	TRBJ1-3	TGTGCCAGCAGTCCCCGACAGGGGAGTCTTAACACCATATATTTT	CASSPRQGSLNTIYF
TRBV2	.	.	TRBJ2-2	TGTGCCAGCAGTGCTAGCTTGGGGGAGCTGTTTTTT	CASSASLGELFF
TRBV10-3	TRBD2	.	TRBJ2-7	TGTGCCATCAGTGAGCCTTCTAGCGGGAGGGCCTACGAGCAGTACTTC	CAISEPSSGRAYEQYF
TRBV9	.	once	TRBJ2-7	TGTGCCAGCAGCCCGGGGGTCACATCAGTCGAGCAGTACTTC	CASSPGVTSVEQYF
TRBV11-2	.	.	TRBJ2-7	TGTGCCAGCAGCTTAGGAGGGTTCGGTGTACAGTACTTC	CASSLGGFGVQYF
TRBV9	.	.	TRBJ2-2	TGTGCCAGCAGCGTAGGGGCGACCGGGAACACCGGGGAGCTGTTTTTT	CASSVGATGNTGELFF
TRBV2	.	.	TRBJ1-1	TGTGCCAGCAGTGAAGTTCAGGGCGGAAACACTGAAGCTTTCTTT	CASSEVQGGNTEAFF
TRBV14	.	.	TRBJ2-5	TGTGCCAGCAGCGCTAAGTGGGCCGGCGAGACCCAGTACTTC	CASSAKWAGETQYF
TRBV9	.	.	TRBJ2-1	TGTGCCAGCAGCGTAGCTCCGGGGATCGATGAGCAGTTCTTC	CASSVAPGIDEQFF
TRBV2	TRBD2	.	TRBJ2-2	TGTGCCAGCAGCCCGGGACTAGCGCTCGGGGAGCTGTTTTTT	CASSPGLALGELFF
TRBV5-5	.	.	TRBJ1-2	TGTGCCAGCAGCTTGGCGTCAGCTAACTATGGCTACACCTTC	CASSLASANYGYTF
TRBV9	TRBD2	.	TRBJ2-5	TGTGCCAGCAGCGCTGGGACTAGCGGCCTTGGGGAGACCCAGTACTTC	CASSAGTSGLGETQYF
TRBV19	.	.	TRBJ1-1	TGTGCCAGTAGTATCCCGTTGGGGCTGAACACTGAAGCTTTCTTT	CASSIPLGLNTEAFF